This TCR beta chain was captured by sequencing in a study of blood T cells in healthy people across ages. General study results and limits: Unknown CMV status may confound age-related changes in expanded clones.

Primed by a sample-barcoded 5' primer and a J-beta primer mix, a second PCR proceeded for 7 to 11 cycles. Carrying 12 random nucleotides, a template-switch adaptor labeled each individual cDNA molecule. TCRdb re-called the 5' RACE reads with MiXCR, one entry per CDR3 protein. The repertoire includes some 1,000,000 distinct CDR3 sequences, 20% to 25% of them detected once, and 0.75% sits in the top ten. Total RNA, at least 6 micrograms per sample, came from PBMCs. To note about this clonotype: As yet, its antigen is unknown. A junction boundary mismatches the germline segment, possibly from a read error.

Germline assignment: CDR1 SQVTM and CDR2 ANQGSEA. The CDR3 extends over 14 amino acids. The same specimen was also included in a second study, on T cells of mothers and their children.

The sequenced sample consisted of blood. This receptor was obtained from a girl aged 2 to 9 in good health. This chain connects TRBV29-1 to TRBJ1-2; the D is unclear. In nucleotides, the CDR3 is TGCAGCGCTGAAGAAGCCGGACTGACATATGGCTACACCTTC. It encodes CSAEEAGLTYGYTF.